This T cell receptor beta chain was found in a study of sequential checkpoint blockade in melanoma. The germline V gene encodes CDR1 SGHRS and CDR2 YFSETQ. Trimming cost V 4 bases and J 3 bases; bases outside gene matches: 6. This CDR3 has 15 residues. Treatment in this sample: randomized to nivolumab then ipilimumab (arm A) or the reverse (arm B). Generated by immunoSEQ multiplex PCR, the TCRdb table keeps only in-frame clones and is missing some. The profile covers some 40,000 clones, with approximately 91% appearing a single time and roughly an eighth taken by the ten largest. Sequencing used CD8+ T cells sorted from blood (inferred from file names), obtained from a patient given nivolumab and ipilimumab in sequence. The TCR originated in a human donor with melanoma. The chain recombines TRBV5-1 with TRBJ2-3, with 9 bases that match TRBD2. The CDR3 sequence: CASSPSAGGTDTQYF. The CDR3 bases are TGCGCCAGCAGCCCCTCAGCGGGAGGAACAGATACGCAGTATTTT.